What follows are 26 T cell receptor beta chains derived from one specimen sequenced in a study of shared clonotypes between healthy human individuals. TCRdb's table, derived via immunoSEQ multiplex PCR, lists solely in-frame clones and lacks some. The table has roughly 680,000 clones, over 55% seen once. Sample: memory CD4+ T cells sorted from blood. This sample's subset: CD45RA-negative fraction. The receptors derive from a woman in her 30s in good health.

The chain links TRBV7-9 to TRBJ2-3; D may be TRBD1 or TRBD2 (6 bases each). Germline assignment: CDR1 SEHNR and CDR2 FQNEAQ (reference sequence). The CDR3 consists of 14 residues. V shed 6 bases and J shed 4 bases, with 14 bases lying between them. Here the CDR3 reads CASSLNGGADTQYF. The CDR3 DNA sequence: TGTGCCAGCAGTCTTAACGGGGGCGCAGATACGCAGTATTTT.

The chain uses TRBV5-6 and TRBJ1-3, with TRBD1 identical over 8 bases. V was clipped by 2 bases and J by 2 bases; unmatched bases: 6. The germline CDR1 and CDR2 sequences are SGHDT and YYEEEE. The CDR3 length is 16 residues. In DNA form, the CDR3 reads TGTGCCAGCAGCTTCCGGACAGGGCAGACTGGAAACACCATATATTTT. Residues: CASSFRTGQTGNTIYF. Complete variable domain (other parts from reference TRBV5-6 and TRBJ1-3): DAGVTQSPTHLIKTRGQQVTLRCSPKSGHDTVSWYQQALGQGPQFIFQYYEEEERQRGNFPDRFSGHQFPNYSSELNVNALLLGDSALYLCASSFRTGQTGNTIYFGEGSWLTVV.

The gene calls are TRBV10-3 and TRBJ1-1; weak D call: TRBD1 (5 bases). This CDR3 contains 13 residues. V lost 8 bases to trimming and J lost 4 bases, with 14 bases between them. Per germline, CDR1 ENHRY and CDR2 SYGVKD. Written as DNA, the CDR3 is TGTGCCATCGGGAAGGGGTCGGGCACTGAAGCTTTCTTT. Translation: CAIGKGSGTEAFF.

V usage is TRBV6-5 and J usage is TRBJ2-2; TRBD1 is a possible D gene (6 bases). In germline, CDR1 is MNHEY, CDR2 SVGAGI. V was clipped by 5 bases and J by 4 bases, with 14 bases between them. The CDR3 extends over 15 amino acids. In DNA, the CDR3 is TGTGCCAGCAGTACAACAGGGTTCGGCACCGGGGAGCTGTTTTTT. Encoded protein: CASSTTGFGTGELFF.

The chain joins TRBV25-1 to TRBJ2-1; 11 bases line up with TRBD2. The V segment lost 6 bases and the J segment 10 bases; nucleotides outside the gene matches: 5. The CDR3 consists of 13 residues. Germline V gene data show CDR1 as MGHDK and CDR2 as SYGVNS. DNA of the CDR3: TGTGCCAGCAGGACTAGCGGGGTCGGGGAGCAGTTCTTC. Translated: CASRTSGVGEQFF.

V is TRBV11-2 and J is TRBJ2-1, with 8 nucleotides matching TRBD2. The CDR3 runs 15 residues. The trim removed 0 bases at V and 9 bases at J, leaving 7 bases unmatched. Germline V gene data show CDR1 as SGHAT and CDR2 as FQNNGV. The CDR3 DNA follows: TGTGCCAGCAGCTTAGACGGGAGGGCCAGTGGTGAGCAGTTCTTC. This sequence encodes CASSLDGRASGEQFF.

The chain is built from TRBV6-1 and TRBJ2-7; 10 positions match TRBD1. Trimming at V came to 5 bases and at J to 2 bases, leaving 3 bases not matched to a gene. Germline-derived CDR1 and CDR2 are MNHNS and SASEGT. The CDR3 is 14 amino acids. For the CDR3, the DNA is TGTGCCAGCAGTCGGGACAGGGGCGCCTACGAGCAGTACTTC. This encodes CASSRDRGAYEQYF.

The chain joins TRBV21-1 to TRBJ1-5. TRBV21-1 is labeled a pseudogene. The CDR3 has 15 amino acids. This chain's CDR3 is CASSKGILGNQPQHF. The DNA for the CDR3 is TGTGCCAGCAGCAAAGGTATTTTGGGGAATCAGCCCCAGCATTTT.

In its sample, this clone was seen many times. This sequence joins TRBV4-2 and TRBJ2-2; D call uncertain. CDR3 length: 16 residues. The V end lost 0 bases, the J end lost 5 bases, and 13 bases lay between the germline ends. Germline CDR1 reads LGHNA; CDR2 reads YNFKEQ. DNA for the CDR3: TGTGCCAGCAGCCAAGATCAAGGCCAAACGACCGGGGAGCTGTTTTTT. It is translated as CASSQDQGQTTGELFF.

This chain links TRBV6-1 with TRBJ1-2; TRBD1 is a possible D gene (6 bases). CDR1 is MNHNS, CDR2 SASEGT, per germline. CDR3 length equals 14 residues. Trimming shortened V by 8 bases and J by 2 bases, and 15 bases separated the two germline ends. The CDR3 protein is CASDPGTRNYGYTF. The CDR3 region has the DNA TGTGCCAGCGATCCGGGGACAAGAAACTATGGCTACACCTTC.

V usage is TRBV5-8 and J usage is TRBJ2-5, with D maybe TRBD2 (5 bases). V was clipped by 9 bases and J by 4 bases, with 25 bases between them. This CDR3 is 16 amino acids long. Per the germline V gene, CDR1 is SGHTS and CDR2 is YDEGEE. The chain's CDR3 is CATNFGRGDGGETQYF. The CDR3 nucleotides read TGTGCCACCAATTTTGGCCGGGGAGACGGAGGAGAGACCCAGTACTTC.

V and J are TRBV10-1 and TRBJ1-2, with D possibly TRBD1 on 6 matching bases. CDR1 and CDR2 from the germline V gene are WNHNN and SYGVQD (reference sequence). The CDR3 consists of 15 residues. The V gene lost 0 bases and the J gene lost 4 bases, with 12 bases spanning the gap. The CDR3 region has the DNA TGCGCCAGCAGTGAGTCGAAGGGGGGAAGCTATGGCTACACCTTC. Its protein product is CASSESKGGSYGYTF.

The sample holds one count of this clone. CDR3: CASSFKAGGTDTQYF. DNA of the CDR3: TGTGCCAGCAGTTTTAAGGCGGGGGGTACAGATACGCAGTATTTT. The chain couples TRBV27 to TRBJ2-3; 8 bases align to TRBD2. CDR1 is MNHEY, CDR2 SMNVEV, per germline (reference sequence). CDR3 length: 15 residues. With V trimmed by 3 bases and J by 3 bases, 5 bases remained unmatched.

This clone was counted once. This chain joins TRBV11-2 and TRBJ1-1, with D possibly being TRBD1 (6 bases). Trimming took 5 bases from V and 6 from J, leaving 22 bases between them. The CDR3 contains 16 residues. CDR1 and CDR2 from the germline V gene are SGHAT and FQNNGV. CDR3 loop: CASSPQAGGAGAEAFF. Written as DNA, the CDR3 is TGTGCCAGCAGCCCCCAAGCGGGGGGCGCCGGCGCTGAAGCTTTCTTT.

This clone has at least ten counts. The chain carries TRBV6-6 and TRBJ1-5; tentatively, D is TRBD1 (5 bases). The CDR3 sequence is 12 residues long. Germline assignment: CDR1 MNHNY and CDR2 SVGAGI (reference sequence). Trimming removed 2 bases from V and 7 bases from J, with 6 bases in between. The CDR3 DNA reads TGTGCCAGCAGTTACCGGGACCAGCCCCAGCATTTT. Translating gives CASSYRDQPQHF.

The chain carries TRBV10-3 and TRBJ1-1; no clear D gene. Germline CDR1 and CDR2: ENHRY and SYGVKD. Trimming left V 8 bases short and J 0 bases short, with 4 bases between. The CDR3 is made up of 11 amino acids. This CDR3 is CAIRMNTEAFF. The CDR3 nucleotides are TGTGCCATCCGAATGAACACTGAAGCTTTCTTT.

DNA of the CDR3: TGTGCCAGCAGCTTAGGCCCTCAACAGGGGAACACCGGGGAGCTGTTTTTT. This codes for CASSLGPQQGNTGELFF. This chain connects TRBV7-9 to TRBJ2-2; D perhaps matches TRBD1 (6 bases). CDR3 length: 17 amino acids. The ends were cut back, 1 base at V and 1 base at J, with 13 bases in the middle. Germline-derived CDR1 and CDR2 are SEHNR and FQNEAQ (reference sequence).

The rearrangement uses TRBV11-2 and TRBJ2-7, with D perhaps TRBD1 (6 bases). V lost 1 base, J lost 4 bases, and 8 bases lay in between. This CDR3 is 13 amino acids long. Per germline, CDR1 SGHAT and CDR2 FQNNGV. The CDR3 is CASSLGTGYEQYF. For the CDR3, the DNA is TGTGCCAGCAGCTTAGGTACAGGGTACGAGCAGTACTTC.

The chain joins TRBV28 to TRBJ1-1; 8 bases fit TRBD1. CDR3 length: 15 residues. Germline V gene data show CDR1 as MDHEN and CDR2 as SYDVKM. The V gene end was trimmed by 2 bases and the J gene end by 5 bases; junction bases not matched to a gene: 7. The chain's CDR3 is CASSLGRTGRTEAFF. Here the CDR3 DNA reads TGTGCCAGCAGTTTAGGCCGGACAGGGAGAACTGAAGCTTTCTTT.

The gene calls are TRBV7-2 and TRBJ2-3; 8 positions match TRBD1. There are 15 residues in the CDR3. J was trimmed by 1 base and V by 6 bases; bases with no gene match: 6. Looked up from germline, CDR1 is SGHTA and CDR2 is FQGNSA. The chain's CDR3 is CASRPQGVGTDTQYF. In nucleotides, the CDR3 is TGTGCCAGCAGACCACAGGGGGTCGGCACAGATACGCAGTATTTT.

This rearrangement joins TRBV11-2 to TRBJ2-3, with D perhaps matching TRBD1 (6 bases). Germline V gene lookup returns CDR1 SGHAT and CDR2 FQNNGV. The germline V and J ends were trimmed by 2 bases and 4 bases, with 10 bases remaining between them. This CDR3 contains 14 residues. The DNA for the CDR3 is TGTGCCAGCAGCTTATATGGGGGCGCAGATACGCAGTATTTT. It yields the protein CASSLYGGADTQYF.

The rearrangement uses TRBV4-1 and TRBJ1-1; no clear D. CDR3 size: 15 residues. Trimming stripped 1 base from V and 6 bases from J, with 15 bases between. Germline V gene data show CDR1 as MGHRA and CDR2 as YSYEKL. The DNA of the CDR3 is TGCGCCAGCAGCCAAGGGGCGAGAAGGACGCCTGAAGCTTTCTTT. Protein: CASSQGARRTPEAFF.

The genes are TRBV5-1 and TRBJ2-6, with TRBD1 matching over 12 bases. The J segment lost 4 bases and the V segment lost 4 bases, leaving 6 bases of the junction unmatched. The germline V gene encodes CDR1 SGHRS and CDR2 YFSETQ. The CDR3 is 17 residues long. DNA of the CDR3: TGCGCCAGCAGCCAGGGACAGGGGGCCTACGGGGCCAACGTCCTGACTTTC. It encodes CASSQGQGAYGANVLTF.

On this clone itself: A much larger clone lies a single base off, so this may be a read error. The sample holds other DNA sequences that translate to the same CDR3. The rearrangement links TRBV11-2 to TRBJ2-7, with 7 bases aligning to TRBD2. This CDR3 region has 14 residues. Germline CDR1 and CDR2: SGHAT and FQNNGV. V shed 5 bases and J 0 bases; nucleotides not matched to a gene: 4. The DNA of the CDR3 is TGTGCCAGCAGCCAACAGCGGGACTCCTACGAGCAGTACTTC. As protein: CASSQQRDSYEQYF.

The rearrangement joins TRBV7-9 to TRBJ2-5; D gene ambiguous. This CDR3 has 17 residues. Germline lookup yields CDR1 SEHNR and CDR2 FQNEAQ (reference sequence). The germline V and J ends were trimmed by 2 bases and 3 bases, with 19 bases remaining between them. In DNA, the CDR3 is TGTGCCAGCAGCTTATTGTCCCTTGACCGCTTCGAAGAGACCCAGTACTTC. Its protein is CASSLLSLDRFEETQYF. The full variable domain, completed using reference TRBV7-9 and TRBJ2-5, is DTGVSQNPRHKITKRGQNVTFRCDPISEHNRLYWYRQTLGQGPEFLTYFQNEAQLEKSRLLSDRFSAERPKGSFSTLEIQRTEQGDSAMYLCASSLLSLDRFEETQYFGPGTRLLVL.

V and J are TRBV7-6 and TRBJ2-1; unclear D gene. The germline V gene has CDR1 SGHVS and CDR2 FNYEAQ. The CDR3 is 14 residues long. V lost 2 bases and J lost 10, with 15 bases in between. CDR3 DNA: TGTGCCAGCAGCTTATTATCTTTCGGCAGAGAGCAGTTCTTC. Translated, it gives CASSLLSFGREQFF. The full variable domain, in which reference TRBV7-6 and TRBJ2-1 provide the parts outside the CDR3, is GAGVSQSPRYKVTKRGQDVALRCDPISGHVSLYWYRQALGQGPEFLTYFNYEAQQDKSGLPNDRFSAERPEGSISTLTIQRTEQRDSAMYRCASSLLSFGREQFFGPGTRLTVL.